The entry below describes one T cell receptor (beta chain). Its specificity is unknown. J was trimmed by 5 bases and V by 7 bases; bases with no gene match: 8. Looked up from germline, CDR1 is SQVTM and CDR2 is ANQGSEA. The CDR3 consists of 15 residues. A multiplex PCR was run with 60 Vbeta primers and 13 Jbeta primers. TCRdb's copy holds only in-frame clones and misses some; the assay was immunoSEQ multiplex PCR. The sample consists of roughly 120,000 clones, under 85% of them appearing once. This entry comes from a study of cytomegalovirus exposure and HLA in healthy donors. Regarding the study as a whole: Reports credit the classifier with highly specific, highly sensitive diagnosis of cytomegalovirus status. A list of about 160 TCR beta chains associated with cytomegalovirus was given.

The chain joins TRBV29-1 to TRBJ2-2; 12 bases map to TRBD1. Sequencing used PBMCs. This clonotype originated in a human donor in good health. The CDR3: CSAGTGGAGTGELFF. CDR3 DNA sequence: TGCAGCGCGGGGACAGGGGGCGCGGGTACCGGGGAGCTGTTTTTT.